Each of the 10 T cell receptor beta chains below was sequenced from the same sample in a study of identical twins. TCRdb reprocessed the 5' RACE reads with MiXCR, giving one entry per CDR3 protein. The data hold 250,000 or so distinct CDR3 sequences, with approximately 8.3% observed a single time. These same records also appear under a second study, on yellow fever vaccine responses in identical twins.

The specimen was CD8+ T cells sorted from blood. The origin of the receptors is a woman younger than 30 in good health.

This clonotype was counted many times. V and J are TRBV15 and TRBJ1-2; D is ambiguous. Germline CDR1 is LNHNV and CDR2 is YYDKDF (reference sequence). This CDR3 spans 14 amino acids. V lost 7 bases and J lost 4, with 16 bases in between. The CDR3 here is CATNSAGKAYGYTF. DNA for the CDR3: TGTGCCACCAACTCGGCGGGTAAAGCCTATGGCTACACCTTC.

This clonotype was found many times. The J gene is TRBJ2-7, the V gene TRBV12-3 or TRBV12-4, with D possibly being TRBD2 (7 bases). V lost 11 bases and J lost 2, with 22 bases in between. The CDR3 runs to 15 residues. CDR3: CAVSDGGLLTYEQYF. DNA of the CDR3: TGTGCCGTCTCAGACGGGGGGCTGCTAACCTACGAGCAGTACTTC.

The rearrangement joins TRBV10-2 to TRBJ2-1; 9 bases fit TRBD2. CDR3 length: 14 residues. The germline V gene encodes CDR1 WSHSY and CDR2 SAAADI. J gave up 9 bases and V 3 bases, and 6 bases lay outside the gene matches. The CDR3 DNA reads TGCGCCAGCAGTGACCCGACTAGCGGCCCTGAGCAGTTCTTC. Translated: CASSDPTSGPEQFF.

This clonotype was seen more than once but under ten times. The DNA of the CDR3 is TGTGCCAGCAGTCTGGACAAAGCAAACTACGAGCAGTACTTC. As protein: CASSLDKANYEQYF. The chain recombines TRBV28 with TRBJ2-7, with D possibly TRBD1 on 5 matching bases. CDR1 is MDHEN, CDR2 SYDVKM, per germline. V was cut by 5 bases and J by 3 bases, with 14 bases left in between. The CDR3 runs to 14 residues.

The chain uses TRBV7-8 and TRBJ2-5; TRBD2 agrees at 8 bases. This CDR3 contains 17 residues. Losses at the gene ends were 1 base for V and 3 bases for J; bases not matched to a gene: 10. Germline CDR1 reads SGHVS; CDR2 reads FQNEAQ. CDR3 protein: CASSLDREAGVEETQYF. The CDR3 region has the DNA TGTGCCAGCAGCTTAGATCGAGAAGCGGGAGTGGAAGAGACCCAGTACTTC.

This clonotype has a count of ten or more. This chain links TRBV4-2 with TRBJ2-7; 12 nucleotides agree with TRBD2. V lost 0 bases and J lost 4; bases outside the gene matches: 1. This CDR3 comprises 15 residues. Germline V gives CDR1 LGHNA, CDR2 YNFKEQ. CDR3 amino acids: CASSQELAGGYEQYF. The DNA of the CDR3 is TGTGCCAGCAGCCAAGAACTAGCGGGAGGATACGAGCAGTACTTC.

This chain joins TRBV20-1 and TRBJ2-7; TRBD1 agrees at 8 bases. Germline V gene lookup returns CDR1 DFQATT and CDR2 SNEGSKA (reference sequence). CDR3 length: 13 residues. Trimming took 6 bases from V and 4 from J; bases not matched to a gene: 8. CDR3 nucleotide sequence: TGCAGTGCGCCGGGACAGGCCTATTACGAGCAGTACTTC. Its translation: CSAPGQAYYEQYF.

This clonotype has only a few counts. The V call is TRBV29-1, the J call TRBJ1-1, with D possibly matching TRBD1 (5 bases). CDR1 and CDR2 from the germline V gene are SQVTM and ANQGSEA. CDR3 length: 11 residues. The V end was cut by 6 bases, the J end by 7 bases, with 12 bases between. CDR3 sequence: CSVRGPDEAFF. For the CDR3, the DNA is TGCAGCGTGAGGGGACCGGATGAAGCTTTCTTT.

The J gene is TRBJ1-2, the V gene TRBV28; D is uncertain. Trimming shortened V by 3 bases and J by 4 bases, and 12 bases separated the two germline ends. This CDR3 region has 14 residues. Germline values: CDR1 MDHEN, CDR2 SYDVKM. In DNA, the CDR3 is TGTGCCAGCAGTTTGACGAGGGCCGTCTATGGCTACACCTTC. It specifies CASSLTRAVYGYTF.

This clonotype was seen a few times. The rearrangement joins TRBV7-3 to TRBJ1-1, with TRBD1 matching 7 bases. From germline, CDR1 is SGHTA and CDR2 FQGTGA. V was clipped by 5 bases and J by 3 bases; unmatched bases: 6. The CDR3 extends over 14 amino acids. The CDR3 spells CASSPTGQDTEAFF. Written as DNA, the CDR3 is TGTGCCAGCAGCCCGACAGGGCAGGACACTGAAGCTTTCTTT.